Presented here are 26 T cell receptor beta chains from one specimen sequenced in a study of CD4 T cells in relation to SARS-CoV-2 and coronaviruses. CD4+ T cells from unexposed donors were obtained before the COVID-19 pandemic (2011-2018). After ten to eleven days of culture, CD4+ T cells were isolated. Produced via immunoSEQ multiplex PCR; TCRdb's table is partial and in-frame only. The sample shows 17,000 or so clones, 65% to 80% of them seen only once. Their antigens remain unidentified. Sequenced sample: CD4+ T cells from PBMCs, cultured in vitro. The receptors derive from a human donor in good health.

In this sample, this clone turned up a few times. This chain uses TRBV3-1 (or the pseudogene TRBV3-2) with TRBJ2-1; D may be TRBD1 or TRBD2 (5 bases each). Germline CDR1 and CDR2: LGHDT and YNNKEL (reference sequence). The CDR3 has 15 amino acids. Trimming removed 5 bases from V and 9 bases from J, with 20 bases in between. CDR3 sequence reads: CASSAAGGLGGEQFF. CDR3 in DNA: TGTGCCAGCAGCGCGGCGGGCGGCCTTGGGGGTGAGCAGTTCTTC.

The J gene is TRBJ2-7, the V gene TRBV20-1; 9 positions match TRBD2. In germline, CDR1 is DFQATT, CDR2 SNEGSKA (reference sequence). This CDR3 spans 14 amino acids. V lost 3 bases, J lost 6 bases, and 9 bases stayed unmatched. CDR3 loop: CSASRGLAYGEQYF. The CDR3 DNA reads TGCAGTGCTAGTAGGGGACTAGCTTATGGCGAGCAGTACTTC.

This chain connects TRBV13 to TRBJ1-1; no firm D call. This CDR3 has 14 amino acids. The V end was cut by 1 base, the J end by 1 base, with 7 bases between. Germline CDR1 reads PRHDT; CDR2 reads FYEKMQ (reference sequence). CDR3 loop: CASSLVLGNTEAFF. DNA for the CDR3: TGTGCCAGCAGCTTAGTACTGGGGAACACTGAAGCTTTCTTT.

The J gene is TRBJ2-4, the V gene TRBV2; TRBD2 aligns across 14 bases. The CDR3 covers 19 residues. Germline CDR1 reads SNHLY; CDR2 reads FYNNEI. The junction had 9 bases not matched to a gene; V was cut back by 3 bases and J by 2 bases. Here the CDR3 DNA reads TGTGCCAGCAGTGACCTTGGGACTAGCGGGAGTGCTACCAAAAACATTCAGTACTTC. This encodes CASSDLGTSGSATKNIQYF.

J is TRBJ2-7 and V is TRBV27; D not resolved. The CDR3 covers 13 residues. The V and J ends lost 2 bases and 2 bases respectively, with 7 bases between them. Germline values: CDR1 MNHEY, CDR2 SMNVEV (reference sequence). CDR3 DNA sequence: TGTGCCAGCAGTTTAGGTCCAGCCTACGAGCAGTACTTC. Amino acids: CASSLGPAYEQYF.

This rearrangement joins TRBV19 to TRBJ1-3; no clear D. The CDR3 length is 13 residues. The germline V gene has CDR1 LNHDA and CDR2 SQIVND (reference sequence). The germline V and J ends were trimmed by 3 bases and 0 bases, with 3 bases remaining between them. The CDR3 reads CASSITSGNTIYF. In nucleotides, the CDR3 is TGTGCCAGTAGTATTACCTCTGGAAACACCATATATTTT.

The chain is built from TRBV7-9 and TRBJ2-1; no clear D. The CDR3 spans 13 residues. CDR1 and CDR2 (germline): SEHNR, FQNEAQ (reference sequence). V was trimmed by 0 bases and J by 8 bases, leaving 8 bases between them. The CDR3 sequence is CASSLAAVDEQFF. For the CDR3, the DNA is TGTGCCAGCAGCTTAGCGGCTGTGGATGAGCAGTTCTTC.

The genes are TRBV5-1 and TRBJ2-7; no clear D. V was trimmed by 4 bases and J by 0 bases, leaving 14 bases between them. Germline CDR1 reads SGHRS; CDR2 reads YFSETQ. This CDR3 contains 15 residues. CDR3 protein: CASSPRGVLSYEQYF. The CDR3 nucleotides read TGCGCCAGCAGCCCGCGTGGGGTCCTCTCCTACGAGCAGTACTTC.

CDR3 coding DNA: TGTGCCAGCAGCCGACAGGTTGGTATAGCTGAAGCTTTCTTT. Residues: CASSRQVGIAEAFF. The chain links TRBV6-5 to TRBJ1-1; the D gene is possibly TRBD1 (6 bases). Per the germline V gene, CDR1 is MNHEY and CDR2 is SVGAGI. CDR3 length: 14 amino acids. Trimming pared 6 bases from V and 6 bases from J, leaving 17 bases between.

This CDR3 reads CASSQGAYFGNTIYF. CDR3 bases: TGTGCCAGCTCACAGGGGGCTTACTTTGGAAACACCATATATTTT. The chain carries TRBV18 and TRBJ1-3; 7 positions match TRBD1. The CDR3 has 15 amino acids. From germline, CDR1 is KGHSH and CDR2 LQKENI. The J segment lost 3 bases and the V segment lost 4 bases, leaving 6 bases of the junction unmatched.

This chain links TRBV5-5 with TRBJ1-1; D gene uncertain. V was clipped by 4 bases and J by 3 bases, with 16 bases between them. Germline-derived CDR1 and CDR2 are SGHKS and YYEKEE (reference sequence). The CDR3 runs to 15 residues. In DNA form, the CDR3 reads TGTGCCAGCAGCCCTCCTTTTGGTTCGCACACTGAAGCTTTCTTT. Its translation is CASSPPFGSHTEAFF.

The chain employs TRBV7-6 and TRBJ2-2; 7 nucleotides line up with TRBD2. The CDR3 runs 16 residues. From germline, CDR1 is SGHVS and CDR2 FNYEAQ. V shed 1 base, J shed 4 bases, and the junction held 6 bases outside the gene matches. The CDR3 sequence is CASSLGAGDGTGELFF. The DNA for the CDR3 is TGTGCCAGCAGCTTAGGTGCGGGAGACGGCACCGGGGAGCTGTTTTTT. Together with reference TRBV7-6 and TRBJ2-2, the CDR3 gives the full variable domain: GAGVSQSPRYKVTKRGQDVALRCDPISGHVSLYWYRQALGQGPEFLTYFNYEAQQDKSGLPNDRFSAERPEGSISTLTIQRTEQRDSAMYRCASSLGAGDGTGELFFGEGSRLTVL.

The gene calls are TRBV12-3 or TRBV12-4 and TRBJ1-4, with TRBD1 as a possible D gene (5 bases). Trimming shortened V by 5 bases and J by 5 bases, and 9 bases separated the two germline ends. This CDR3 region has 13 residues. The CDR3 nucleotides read TGTGCCAGCAGTATATGGGGGAATGAAAAACTGTTTTTT. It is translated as CASSIWGNEKLFF.

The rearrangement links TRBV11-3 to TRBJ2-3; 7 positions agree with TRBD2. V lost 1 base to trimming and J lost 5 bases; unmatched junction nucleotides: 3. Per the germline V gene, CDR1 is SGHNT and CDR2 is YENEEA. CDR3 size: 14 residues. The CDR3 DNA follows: TGTGCCAGCAGCTTAGCGGGAGGAGGAGATACGCAGTATTTT. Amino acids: CASSLAGGGDTQYF.

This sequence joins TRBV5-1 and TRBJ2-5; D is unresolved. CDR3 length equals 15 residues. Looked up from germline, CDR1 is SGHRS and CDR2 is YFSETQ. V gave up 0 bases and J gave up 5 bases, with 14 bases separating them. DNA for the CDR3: TGCGCCAGCAGCTTGGCTGTTTTAGGGTTGGAGACCCAGTACTTC. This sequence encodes CASSLAVLGLETQYF.

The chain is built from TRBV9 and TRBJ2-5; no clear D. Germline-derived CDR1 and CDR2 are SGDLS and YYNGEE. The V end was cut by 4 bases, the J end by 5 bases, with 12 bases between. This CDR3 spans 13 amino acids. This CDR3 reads CASSPGPRETQYF. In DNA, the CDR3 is TGTGCCAGCAGCCCCGGGCCCAGGGAGACCCAGTACTTC.

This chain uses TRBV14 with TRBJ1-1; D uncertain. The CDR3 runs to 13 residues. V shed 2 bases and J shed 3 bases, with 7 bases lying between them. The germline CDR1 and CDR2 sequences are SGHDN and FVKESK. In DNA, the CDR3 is TGTGCCAGCAGCCAATGGAAAGACACTGAAGCTTTCTTT. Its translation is CASSQWKDTEAFF. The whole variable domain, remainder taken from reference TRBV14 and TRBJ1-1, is EAGVTQFPSHSVIEKGQTVTLRCDPISGHDNLYWYRRVMGKEIKFLLHFVKESKQDESGMPNNRFLAERTGGTYSTLKVQPAELEDSGVYFCASSQWKDTEAFFGQGTRLTVV.

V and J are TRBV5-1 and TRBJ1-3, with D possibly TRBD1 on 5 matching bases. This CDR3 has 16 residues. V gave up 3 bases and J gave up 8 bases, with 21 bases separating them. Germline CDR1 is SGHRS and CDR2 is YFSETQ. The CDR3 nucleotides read TGCGCCAGCAGCTCCGGGACTTCATCTCCTCTAGACACCATATATTTT. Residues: CASSSGTSSPLDTIYF. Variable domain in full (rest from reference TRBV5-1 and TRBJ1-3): KAGVTQTPRYLIKTRGQQVTLSCSPISGHRSVSWYQQTPGQGLQFLFEYFSETQRNKGNFPGRFSGRQFSNSRSEMNVSTLELGDSALYLCASSSGTSSPLDTIYFGEGSWLTVV.

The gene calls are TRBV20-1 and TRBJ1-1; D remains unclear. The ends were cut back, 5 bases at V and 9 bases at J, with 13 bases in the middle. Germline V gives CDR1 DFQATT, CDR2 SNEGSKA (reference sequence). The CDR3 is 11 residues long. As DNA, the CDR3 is TGCAGTGCTGCGGCGACCCTCCAAGCTTTCTTT. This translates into CSAAATLQAFF.

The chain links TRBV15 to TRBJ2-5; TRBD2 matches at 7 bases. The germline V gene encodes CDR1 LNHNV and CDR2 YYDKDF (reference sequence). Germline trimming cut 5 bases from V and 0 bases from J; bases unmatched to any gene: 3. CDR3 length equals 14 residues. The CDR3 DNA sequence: TGTGCCACCAGCGGGGAGGGGAACCAAGAGACCCAGTACTTC. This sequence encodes CATSGEGNQETQYF. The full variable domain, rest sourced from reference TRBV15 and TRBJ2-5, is DAMVIQNPRYQVTQFGKPVTLSCSQTLNHNVMYWYQQKSSQAPKLLFHYYDKDFNNEADTPDNFQSRRPNTSFCFLDIRSPGLGDTAMYLCATSGEGNQETQYFGPGTRLLVL.

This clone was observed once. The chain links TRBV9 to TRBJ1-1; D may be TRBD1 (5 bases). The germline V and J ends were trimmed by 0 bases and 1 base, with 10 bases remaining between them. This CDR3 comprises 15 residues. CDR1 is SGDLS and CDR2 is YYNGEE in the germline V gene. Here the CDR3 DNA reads TGTGCCAGCAGCGTAGATCAGGGTAGGAACACTGAAGCTTTCTTT. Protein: CASSVDQGRNTEAFF. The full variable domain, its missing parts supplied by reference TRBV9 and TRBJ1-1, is DSGVTQTPKHLITATGQRVTLRCSPRSGDLSVYWYQQSLDQGLQFLIQYYNGEERAKGNILERFSAQQFPDLHSELNLSSLELGDSALYFCASSVDQGRNTEAFFGQGTRLTVV.

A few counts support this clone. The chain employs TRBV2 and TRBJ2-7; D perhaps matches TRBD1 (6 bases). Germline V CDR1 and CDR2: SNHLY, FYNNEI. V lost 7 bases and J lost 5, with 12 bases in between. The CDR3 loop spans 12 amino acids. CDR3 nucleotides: TGTGCCAGCATCCGGGACACCGACGAGCAGTACTTC. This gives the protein CASIRDTDEQYF.

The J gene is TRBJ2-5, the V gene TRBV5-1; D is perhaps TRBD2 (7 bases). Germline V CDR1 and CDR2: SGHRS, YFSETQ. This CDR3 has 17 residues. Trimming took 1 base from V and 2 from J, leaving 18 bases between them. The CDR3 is CASSLSRGGGLQETQYF. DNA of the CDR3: TGCGCCAGCAGCTTGTCCCGGGGAGGGGGTCTACAAGAGACCCAGTACTTC.

The CDR3 sequence is CASSLDGRVLTEAFF. Written as DNA, the CDR3 is TGCGCCAGCAGCTTGGACGGCAGAGTTTTGACTGAAGCTTTCTTT. The chain has TRBV5-1 and TRBJ1-1, with D uncertain. Germline CDR1 SGHRS, CDR2 YFSETQ. Trimming took off 0 bases at V and 5 bases at J, with 14 bases between the two ends. The length of the CDR3 is 15 residues.

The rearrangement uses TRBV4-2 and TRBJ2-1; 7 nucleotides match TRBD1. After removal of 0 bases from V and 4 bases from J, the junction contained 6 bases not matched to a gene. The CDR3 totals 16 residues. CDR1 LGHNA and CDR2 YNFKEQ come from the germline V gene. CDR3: CASSQDVGRGYNEQFF. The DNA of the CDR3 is TGTGCCAGCAGCCAAGATGTGGGCAGGGGGTACAATGAGCAGTTCTTC.

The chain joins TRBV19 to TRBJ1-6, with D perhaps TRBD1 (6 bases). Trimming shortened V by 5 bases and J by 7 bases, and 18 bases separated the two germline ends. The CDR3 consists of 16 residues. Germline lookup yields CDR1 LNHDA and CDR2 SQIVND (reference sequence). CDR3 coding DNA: TGTGCCAGTAGTGCAAGCTACGGACAGACCAATTCACCCCTCCACTTT. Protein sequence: CASSASYGQTNSPLHF.